These 11 T cell receptor beta chains came from one sample sequenced in a study of T cell responses to AZD1222 COVID-19 vaccine (dated by TCRdb to the early 2020s). The library was obtained by the immunoSEQ multiplex PCR assay. The table comes from immuneACCESS by way of TCRdb, which keeps in-frame sequences with V and J called. Part of the clones is missing from these tables; in studies checked, under half for an unresolved V gene and the rest for unknown reasons. The sample table records tens of thousands of clones; around nine tenths of these occur just once. Of the sample, roughly 3.1% falls within the top ten clones. The label giving this sample's time point can be read as: about 28 days (+/-7) after the second vaccine dose. The specimen was peripheral blood, collected 28 days after the second AZD1222 dose. These receptors were collected from an adult who received the AZD1222 COVID-19 vaccine.

The V call is TRBV5-1, the J call TRBJ1-4; D remains ambiguous. The CDR3 runs to 14 residues. The germline V and J ends were trimmed by 4 bases and 7 bases, with 14 bases remaining between them. CDR1 and CDR2 (germline): SGHRS, YFSETQ. CDR3 nucleotide sequence: TGCGCCAGCAGCCTCGGGTTAAAGGGTGAAAAACTGTTTTTT. It is translated as CASSLGLKGEKLFF.

The chain carries TRBV27 and TRBJ2-3; 8 bases map to TRBD2. The CDR3 contains 17 residues. Germline lookup yields CDR1 MNHEY and CDR2 SMNVEV (reference sequence). J lost 3 bases, V lost 5 bases, and 13 bases had no gene match. DNA of the CDR3: TGTGCCAGCAGTCCCCCCCCACGGGGGGGGTGGACAGATACGCAGTATTTT. Its protein is CASSPPPRGGWTDTQYF.

This chain connects TRBV14 to TRBJ1-3; D is unclear. V was cut by 8 bases and J by 1 base, with 9 bases left in between. The length of the CDR3 is 13 residues. Germline V lookup: CDR1 SGHDN, CDR2 FVKESK. In DNA, the CDR3 is TGTGCCAGCGGGAGGACTTCTGGAAACACCATATATTTT. Translated, it gives CASGRTSGNTIYF.

The gene calls are TRBV2 and TRBJ1-2; 8 bases fit TRBD1. The junction had 10 bases not matched to a gene; V was cut back by 8 bases and J by 2 bases. CDR1 is SNHLY, CDR2 FYNNEI, per germline. This CDR3 is built from 15 residues. For the CDR3, the DNA is TGTGCCAGCTCCCCGACAGGGGATGCAAACTATGGCTACACCTTC. This sequence encodes CASSPTGDANYGYTF.

The chain carries TRBV5-5 and TRBJ2-7; 7 bases align to TRBD2. V trimming: 1 base; J trimming: 4 bases; junction bases outside the gene matches: 11. CDR1 is SGHKS and CDR2 is YYEKEE in the germline V gene (reference sequence). The CDR3 has 16 residues. CDR3 DNA sequence: TGTGCCAGCAGCTTGTGGGGGGGTATGGATTTTTACGAGCAGTACTTC. Its protein product is CASSLWGGMDFYEQYF.

This rearrangement joins TRBV10-3 to TRBJ1-2; the D is unclear. The CDR3 loop spans 14 amino acids. With 4 bases removed from V and 4 bases from J, the gap between germline ends came to 13 bases. Germline-derived CDR1 and CDR2 are ENHRY and SYGVKD. CDR3 coding DNA: TGTGCCATCAGTGCGGGCCAGGAGGGCTATGGCTACACCTTC. Residues: CAISAGQEGYGYTF.

The chain combines TRBV25-1 with TRBJ2-7; D gene uncertain. This CDR3 is built from 13 residues. CDR1 is MGHDK, CDR2 SYGVNS, per germline. With 6 bases removed from V and 2 bases from J, the gap between germline ends came to 11 bases. The CDR3, as DNA: TGTGCCAGCAGCGTCCTTGGGACCTACGAGCAGTACTTC. Protein sequence: CASSVLGTYEQYF.

The chain links TRBV2 to TRBJ2-7, with 13 bases fitting TRBD2. The germline V gene has CDR1 SNHLY and CDR2 FYNNEI. The CDR3 loop spans 15 amino acids. J was trimmed by 6 bases and V by 4 bases; bases with no gene match: 6. In DNA, the CDR3 is TGTGCCAGCAGTGTTGGGACTAGCGGGGTTGGCGAGCAGTACTTC. It is translated as CASSVGTSGVGEQYF.

This chain uses TRBV10-3 with TRBJ1-5; D is undetermined. The germline CDR1 and CDR2 sequences are ENHRY and SYGVKD. The CDR3 extends over 16 amino acids. The V and J ends lost 0 bases and 1 base respectively, with 10 bases between them. The CDR3 reads CAISESEGPSNQPQHF. The CDR3 DNA reads as TGTGCCATCAGTGAGTCGGAAGGGCCGAGCAATCAGCCCCAGCATTTT.

Details on this clone: Different DNA sequences within this sample yield the same CDR3. V usage is TRBV10-3 and J usage is TRBJ2-5; possible D gene TRBD2, 5 bases. CDR3 length equals 11 residues. V lost 4 bases and J 5 bases, leaving 5 bases between the germline ends. Germline V lookup: CDR1 ENHRY, CDR2 SYGVKD. The CDR3 nucleotides read TGTGCCATCAGTGCGGGGGAGACCCAGTACTTC. Translating it yields CAISAGETQYF.

The chain employs TRBV5-1 and TRBJ2-2; TRBD2 might be the D (6 bases). The germline V gene encodes CDR1 SGHRS and CDR2 YFSETQ. Trimming pared 4 bases from V and 2 bases from J, leaving 15 bases between. There are 16 residues in the CDR3. The CDR3 sequence: CASSPRDLGNTGELFF. The CDR3 DNA reads TGCGCCAGCAGCCCCCGGGACTTGGGTAACACCGGGGAGCTGTTTTTT.